The 28 T cell receptor beta chains below were found in one sample sequenced in a study of blood T cells in healthy people across ages (dated by TCRdb to about 2015). Receptor amplification or capture employed 5' RACE. Sequencing instrument: Illumina HiSeq 2500. A second PCR of 7 to 11 cycles was run with a J-beta primer mix and a sample-barcoded 5' primer. Using fastp trimming at Q25 and MiXCR clonotype assembly, TCRdb reanalyzed the public sequencing data and kept in-frame beta chains. Each record represents a unique CDR3 protein, reported with the most common genes and DNA among its rows. The sample table shows 550,000 to 750,000 distinct CDR3 sequences, and under 25% are seen once. The top ten clonotypes cover more than 3% of the sample. Input material: blood. Receptor source: a man between 65 and 85 years old in good health.

The rearrangement uses TRBV28 and TRBJ1-3; the D is unclear. Per germline, CDR1 MDHEN and CDR2 SYDVKM. CDR3 length: 15 amino acids. Trimming took off 3 bases at V and 0 bases at J, with 9 bases between the two ends. The CDR3 bases are TGTGCCAGCAGTTTCCTGGGGAACTCTGGAAACACCATATATTTT. Protein: CASSFLGNSGNTIYF.

This chain links TRBV20-1 with TRBJ2-7; 10 bases fit TRBD2. From germline, CDR1 is DFQATT and CDR2 SNEGSKA (reference sequence). CDR3 length: 15 amino acids. The V gene end was trimmed by 1 base and the J gene end by 7 bases; junction bases not matched to a gene: 10. CDR3 sequence: CSARVPLAGAREQYF. CDR3 DNA: TGCAGTGCTAGAGTTCCCCTAGCGGGAGCTAGAGAGCAGTACTTC.

In this sample, this clonotype turned up a few times. This chain uses TRBV6-6 with TRBJ2-7; 8 nucleotides match TRBD1. The J call may be wrong; the DNA end is better matched by TRBJ2-5. Germline V gene sequence: CDR1 MNHNY, CDR2 SVGAGI (reference sequence). This CDR3 comprises 14 residues. CDR3 DNA sequence: TGTGCCAGCAGCCAAACAGGGGGTTTCGAGACCCAGTACTTC. It encodes CASSQTGGFETQYF.

The rearrangement joins TRBV5-1 to TRBJ2-5; 10 nucleotides match TRBD2. V trimming: 1 base; J trimming: 2 bases; junction bases outside the gene matches: 11. The germline V gene encodes CDR1 SGHRS and CDR2 YFSETQ. The CDR3 runs 18 residues. In DNA form, the CDR3 reads TGCGCCAGCAGCTTGTGGCCTAGCGGGAGAGGAGGACAAGAGACCCAGTACTTC. Translating gives CASSLWPSGRGGQETQYF. Based on the CDR3 plus reference TRBV5-1 and TRBJ2-5, the full variable domain is KAGVTQTPRYLIKTRGQQVTLSCSPISGHRSVSWYQQTPGQGLQFLFEYFSETQRNKGNFPGRFSGRQFSNSRSEMNVSTLELGDSALYLCASSLWPSGRGGQETQYFGPGTRLLVL.

This chain's CDR3 is CSAAKGGAVTEAFF. The DNA for the CDR3 is TGCAGTGCTGCGAAAGGGGGCGCGGTAACTGAAGCTTTCTTT. The chain couples TRBV20-1 to TRBJ1-1; 7 bases line up with TRBD1. Germline V gene lookup returns CDR1 DFQATT and CDR2 SNEGSKA (reference sequence). Trimming took 5 bases from V and 5 from J; bases not matched to a gene: 11. This CDR3 is 14 amino acids long.

Comment on this clonotype: A read error may account for a junction end that differs from germline. This rearrangement joins TRBV29-1 to TRBJ2-1, with 11 bases aligning to TRBD2. The CDR3 runs to 16 residues. Germline V lookup: CDR1 SQVTM, CDR2 ANQGSEA. In nucleotides, the CDR3 is TGCAGCGTTAAAGAGGGTTCTAGCGGGAGGTACAATGAGCAGTTCTTC. It yields the protein CSVKEGSSGRYNEQFF.

Many counts were recorded for this clonotype. The chain recombines TRBV7-3 with TRBJ1-2, with 9 bases matching TRBD1. The CDR3 has 13 residues. The germline gives CDR1 SGHTA, CDR2 FQGTGA. Losses at the gene ends were 5 bases for V and 4 bases for J; bases not matched to a gene: 2. The chain's CDR3 is CASSLTGGYGYTF. CDR3 DNA: TGTGCCAGCAGCCTGACAGGGGGCTATGGCTACACCTTC.

This clonotype was recorded a few times. This CDR3 is CASDPDIGQETQYF. CDR3 sequence (DNA): TGTGCCAGCGACCCGGACATAGGGCAAGAGACCCAGTACTTC. V usage is TRBV6-5 and J usage is TRBJ2-5; D may be TRBD1 (5 bases). Germline CDR1 and CDR2: MNHEY and SVGAGI. V was pared by 8 bases and J by 2 bases, with 15 bases between. The CDR3 is 14 amino acids.

The chain carries TRBV18 and TRBJ2-7; D uncertain. Germline assignment: CDR1 KGHSH and CDR2 LQKENI. The CDR3 extends over 14 amino acids. V was shortened by 0 bases and J by 4 bases, with 10 bases between the two germline ends. CDR3: CASSPPSLPYEQYF. DNA of the CDR3: TGTGCCAGCTCACCACCGAGTTTACCGTACGAGCAGTACTTC.

This clonotype was seen a handful of times. The V gene is TRBV15, the J gene TRBJ1-6; D is undetermined. This CDR3 comprises 14 residues. The ends were cut back, 0 bases at V and 6 bases at J, with 6 bases in the middle. CDR1 and CDR2 from the germline V gene are LNHNV and YYDKDF (reference sequence). The CDR3 DNA reads as TGTGCCACCAGCAGAGAACCGATTAATTCACCCCTCCACTTT. Translated, it gives CATSREPINSPLHF.

The J gene is TRBJ2-7, the V gene TRBV6-2 or TRBV6-3; D possibly uses TRBD1 or TRBD2 (6 bases each). The V end lost 6 bases, the J end lost 6 bases, and 18 bases lay between the germline ends. Germline V gene data show CDR1 as MNHEY and CDR2 as SVGEGT. The CDR3 runs to 14 residues. The CDR3 DNA is TGTGCCAGCAGGAGAACGGGGGCAAGTTCCGAGCAGTACTTC. This codes for CASRRTGASSEQYF.

Written as DNA, the CDR3 is TGTGCCACCAGCAGAGGGAACTCGAACTCCTACAATGAGCAGTTCTTC. Translation: CATSRGNSNSYNEQFF. The rearrangement joins TRBV15 to TRBJ2-1; D is unclear. V lost 1 base and J 0 bases, leaving 10 bases between the germline ends. This CDR3 has 16 amino acids. CDR1 is LNHNV and CDR2 is YYDKDF in the germline V gene (reference sequence).

On this clonotype: This clone may be a read error of a much larger clone one base away. The chain has TRBV20-1 and TRBJ2-7; 15 nucleotides agree with TRBD2. Germline-derived CDR1 and CDR2 are DFQATT and SNEGSKA (reference sequence). V trimming: 6 bases; J trimming: 6 bases; junction bases outside the gene matches: 6. The CDR3 extends over 14 amino acids. DNA for the CDR3: TGCAGTGCAGATGGACTAGCGGGAGGGACCGAGCAGTACTTC. It encodes CSADGLAGGTEQYF.

This clonotype has a handful of counts. The chain uses TRBV27 and TRBJ2-2; D not resolved. CDR1 and CDR2 (germline): MNHEY, SMNVEV (reference sequence). The CDR3 sequence is 14 residues long. Trimming took off 3 bases at V and 4 bases at J, with 9 bases between the two ends. This chain's CDR3 is CASSLEPLTGELFF. The CDR3 DNA is TGTGCCAGCAGTTTGGAGCCACTCACCGGGGAGCTGTTTTTT.

The V gene is TRBV29-1, the J gene TRBJ2-6, with D perhaps matching TRBD1 or TRBD2 (5 bases each). The CDR3 runs to 13 residues. V shed 8 bases and J shed 1 base, with 9 bases lying between them. Germline assignment: CDR1 SQVTM and CDR2 ANQGSEA. The CDR3 protein is CSTRGSGANVLTF. The CDR3, as DNA: TGCAGCACTAGGGGATCTGGGGCCAACGTCCTGACTTTC.

This clonotype appeared a few times. CDR3 in amino acids: CASSLVQGNEAFF. The CDR3 nucleotides are TGTGCCAGCAGCTTAGTCCAGGGAAATGAAGCTTTCTTT. The rearrangement uses TRBV11-1 and TRBJ1-1; D is perhaps TRBD1 (5 bases). Trimming shortened V by 1 base and J by 7 bases, and 10 bases separated the two germline ends. Germline CDR1 reads SGHAT; CDR2 reads FQDESV (reference sequence). CDR3 length: 13 amino acids.

This clonotype occurred a few times. This rearrangement joins TRBV24-1 to TRBJ2-5; D is possibly TRBD1 or TRBD2 (5 bases each). This CDR3 region has 10 residues. Germline V gives CDR1 KGHDR, CDR2 SFDVKD. Trimming stripped 10 bases from V and 11 bases from J, with 13 bases between. CDR3 sequence: CATRGDEQYF. Here the CDR3 DNA reads TGTGCCACAAGGGGAGATGAGCAGTACTTC.

The chain recombines TRBV29-1 with TRBJ2-7; D is unresolved. Trimming removed 2 bases from V and 6 bases from J, with 17 bases in between. The CDR3 loop spans 14 amino acids. Germline V gene data show CDR1 as SQVTM and CDR2 as ANQGSEA. The chain's CDR3 is CSVEILGRRGEQYF. DNA of the CDR3: TGCAGCGTTGAAATCCTAGGGCGTCGAGGCGAGCAGTACTTC.

In its sample, this clonotype was seen many times. V usage is TRBV19 and J usage is TRBJ2-5, with D uncertain. V was shortened by 5 bases and J by 4 bases, with 8 bases between the two germline ends. CDR3 length equals 12 residues. Looked up from germline, CDR1 is LNHDA and CDR2 is SQIVND (reference sequence). The CDR3 loop is CASSQMGETQYF. CDR3 coding DNA: TGTGCCAGTAGTCAAATGGGAGAGACCCAGTACTTC.

This clonotype was observed a few times. The V call is TRBV18, the J call TRBJ2-3; D may be TRBD2 (6 bases). CDR3 size: 14 residues. Germline V gene sequence: CDR1 KGHSH, CDR2 LQKENI. Trimming pared 3 bases from V and 2 bases from J, leaving 9 bases between. The CDR3 reads CASSPPGLTDTQYF. The CDR3 DNA follows: TGTGCCAGCTCACCTCCGGGACTCACAGATACGCAGTATTTT.

The V and J genes are TRBV11-2 and TRBJ2-5; TRBD1 is a possible D gene (6 bases). TRBJ2-7 explains the end of the DNA better; the J call may be wrong. This CDR3 comprises 14 residues. CDR1 and CDR2 (germline): SGHAT, FQNNGV. Written as DNA, the CDR3 is TGTGCCAGCAGCTTAGAGAGGACAGCTGCCGAGCAGTACTTC. It translates to CASSLERTAAEQYF.

This clonotype appeared a single time. The chain uses TRBV6-5 and TRBJ2-7; TRBD2 aligns across 15 bases. The V and J ends lost 4 bases and 0 bases, in that order; junction bases with no gene match: 4. The germline V gene has CDR1 MNHEY and CDR2 SVGAGI. This CDR3 is 17 amino acids long. Here the CDR3 reads CASSLGLAGGNSYEQYF. Here the CDR3 DNA reads TGTGCCAGCAGTTTAGGACTAGCGGGAGGGAACTCCTACGAGCAGTACTTC.

The CDR3 DNA follows: TGTGCCAGCAGTGAAGCAGTAGCACTAAACTACAATGAGCAGTTCTTC. This gives the protein CASSEAVALNYNEQFF. The chain uses TRBV6-1 and TRBJ2-1; D is unresolved. Trimming took off 0 bases at V and 3 bases at J, with 12 bases between the two ends. Per the germline V gene, CDR1 is MNHNS and CDR2 is SASEGT. CDR3 size: 16 residues.

The V call is TRBV10-3, the J call TRBJ2-1; the D is unclear. This CDR3 has 15 amino acids. The ends were cut back, 2 bases at V and 3 bases at J, with 11 bases in the middle. The germline V gene has CDR1 ENHRY and CDR2 SYGVKD. CDR3 nucleotide sequence: TGTGCCATCAGTGAGGGGATTACATTCTACAATGAGCAGTTCTTC. Amino acid sequence: CAISEGITFYNEQFF.

The V and J genes are TRBV15 and TRBJ2-5; 9 positions agree with TRBD1. Per the germline V gene, CDR1 is LNHNV and CDR2 is YYDKDF (reference sequence). After removal of 5 bases from V and 2 bases from J, the junction contained 3 bases not matched to a gene. The CDR3 totals 14 residues. CDR3 residues: CATSVTGGQETQYF. In nucleotides, the CDR3 is TGTGCCACCAGCGTGACAGGGGGTCAAGAGACCCAGTACTTC.

V gene TRBV9 combines with J gene TRBJ2-5, with 8 positions matching TRBD1. The J call may be mistaken, given a closer DNA end match to TRBJ2-7. Germline loops: CDR1 SGDLS, CDR2 YYNGEE. The CDR3 has 15 residues. Written as DNA, the CDR3 is TGTGCCAGCTCATCCCCGGGACAGGCCAACGACGAGCAGTACTTC. Translated, it gives CASSSPGQANDEQYF.

In its sample, this clonotype was seen a few times. A junction boundary mismatches the germline segment, possibly from a read error. V and J are TRBV12-3 or TRBV12-4 and TRBJ2-5; D not certain. CDR3 length equals 13 residues. DNA for the CDR3: TGTGCCAGCAGTCCTCTTGCTCAAGAGACCCAGTGCTTC. Translation gives CASSPLAQETQCF.

The chain has TRBV28 and TRBJ1-1; D call uncertain. The V gene lost 7 bases and the J gene lost 4 bases, with 16 bases spanning the gap. Looked up from germline, CDR1 is MDHEN and CDR2 is SYDVKM. The CDR3 has 14 amino acids. The CDR3 nucleotides read TGTGCCAGCACCTCGGTCGGGCGGCGCACTGAAGCTTTCTTT. Its translation: CASTSVGRRTEAFF.